The 13 T cell receptor beta chains below all came from one sample that was sequenced in a study of T cells after yellow fever vaccination (dated by TCRdb to about 2019). What the treatment or condition label conveys for this sample: live attenuated yellow fever vaccine strain. Library prep was done by 5' RACE. Sequencing relied on an Illumina HiSeq 2500. In TCRdb, the public reads were trimmed at Q25 with fastp and aligned with MiXCR, with productive beta chains retained. Rows merge per CDR3 protein into single entries with the most common DNA and genes. This sample is represented by under 600,000 distinct CDR3 sequences; approximately 15% of them were singletons. The ten largest clones capture more than 13% of the sample. The specimen was PBMCs, collected on the day of the yellow fever booster vaccination. All receptors come from a young man who received the YFV17D yellow fever vaccine.

V is TRBV7-2 and J is TRBJ1-6; TRBD1 agrees at 7 bases. The J segment lost 7 bases and the V segment lost 3 bases, leaving 3 bases of the junction unmatched. CDR1 SGHTA and CDR2 FQGNSA come from the germline V gene. The CDR3 covers 14 residues. This chain's CDR3 is CASSLGTANSPLHF. The DNA of the CDR3 is TGTGCCAGCAGCTTGGGGACAGCCAATTCACCCCTCCACTTT.

This clonotype has only a few counts. The rearrangement links TRBV29-1 to TRBJ2-3; D may correspond to TRBD1 or TRBD2 (5 bases each). CDR1 is SQVTM and CDR2 is ANQGSEA in the germline V gene. The germline V and J ends were trimmed by 3 bases and 11 bases, with 24 bases remaining between them. This CDR3 is 15 amino acids long. The CDR3 sequence: CSVEGTVGYRDEQYF. CDR3 DNA: TGCAGCGTTGAGGGGACGGTCGGCTACCGAGACGAGCAGTATTTT.

This clonotype was seen only a few times. The chain carries TRBV28 and TRBJ2-1; D gene unclear. The CDR3 sequence is 13 residues long. V was shortened by 3 bases and J by 7 bases, with 10 bases between the two germline ends. Per the germline V gene, CDR1 is MDHEN and CDR2 is SYDVKM. In DNA, the CDR3 is TGTGCCAGCAGTTTGCCCGCTACGAATGAGCAGTTCTTC. It codes for CASSLPATNEQFF.

This clonotype was seen more than once but under ten times. This chain connects TRBV5-1 to TRBJ2-7, with 7 bases identical to TRBD2. V shed 5 bases and J 2 bases; nucleotides not matched to a gene: 13. The CDR3 is made up of 16 amino acids. Germline CDR1 is SGHRS and CDR2 is YFSETQ. The chain's CDR3 is CASSHTSDHIPYEQYF. CDR3 sequence (DNA): TGCGCCAGCAGTCACACTAGCGACCACATTCCCTACGAGCAGTACTTC. The complete variable domain, with remaining parts taken from reference TRBV5-1 and TRBJ2-7, reads KAGVTQTPRYLIKTRGQQVTLSCSPISGHRSVSWYQQTPGQGLQFLFEYFSETQRNKGNFPGRFSGRQFSNSRSEMNVSTLELGDSALYLCASSHTSDHIPYEQYFGPGTRLTVT.

The J gene is TRBJ2-7, the V gene TRBV5-1; either TRBD1 or TRBD2 may supply D (5 bases each). The CDR3 sequence is 13 residues long. Germline CDR1 is SGHRS and CDR2 is YFSETQ. V gave up 4 bases and J gave up 5 bases, with 13 bases separating them. The CDR3: CASSVGDANEQYF. The CDR3 DNA is TGCGCCAGCAGCGTGGGGGACGCGAACGAGCAGTACTTC.

This chain connects TRBV15 to TRBJ2-2, with D perhaps being TRBD1 or TRBD2 (5 bases each). Germline CDR1 LNHNV, CDR2 YYDKDF (reference sequence). This CDR3 spans 16 amino acids. V was shortened by 5 bases and J by 7 bases, with 20 bases between the two germline ends. The CDR3 spells CATSLDSSGGFGELFF. Written as DNA, the CDR3 is TGTGCCACCAGCTTAGACAGCTCTGGCGGGTTCGGGGAGCTGTTTTTT.

In this sample, this clonotype turned up a few times. The rearrangement links TRBV29-1 to TRBJ2-2; D not resolved. This CDR3 spans 12 amino acids. The germline V gene encodes CDR1 SQVTM and CDR2 ANQGSEA. Between the trimmed V and J ends, which lost 3 bases and 5 bases, there was a span of 7 bases. In DNA, the CDR3 is TGCAGCGTTGACTACGGGACCGGGGAGCTGTTTTTT. Translation gives CSVDYGTGELFF.

The J gene is TRBJ2-1, the V gene TRBV12-5, with TRBD1 matching 8 bases. Germline CDR1 LGHNT, CDR2 FRNRAP. The V gene end was trimmed by 6 bases and the J gene end by 9 bases; junction bases not matched to a gene: 1. The CDR3 has 11 amino acids. This chain's CDR3 is CASGQGGEQFF. The CDR3 DNA sequence: TGTGCTAGTGGACAGGGGGGTGAGCAGTTCTTC.

This clonotype was picked up many times. This chain joins TRBV15 and TRBJ2-7; D is perhaps TRBD2 (5 bases). Trimming shortened V by 1 base and J by 5 bases, and 15 bases separated the two germline ends. Per the germline V gene, CDR1 is LNHNV and CDR2 is YYDKDF (reference sequence). This CDR3 region has 15 residues. The CDR3 protein is CATSRAGEAVNEQYF. CDR3 sequence (DNA): TGTGCCACCAGCAGAGCCGGGGAAGCAGTCAACGAGCAGTACTTC.

The sample holds a few counts of this clonotype. The V gene is TRBV5-4, the J gene TRBJ2-1; D is perhaps TRBD2 (5 bases). CDR1 and CDR2 from the germline V gene are SGHNT and YYREEE (reference sequence). The V end was cut by 3 bases, the J end by 3 bases, with 16 bases between. CDR3 length: 16 amino acids. CDR3 in DNA: TGTGCCAGCAGCTCGTTTGCTGAGACTAACTACAATGAGCAGTTCTTC. Protein product: CASSSFAETNYNEQFF.

This chain joins TRBV19 and TRBJ2-7; D is ambiguous. The CDR3 is made up of 13 amino acids. The germline V gene encodes CDR1 LNHDA and CDR2 SQIVND (reference sequence). V shed 4 bases and J shed 3 bases, with 10 bases lying between them. The CDR3 DNA follows: TGTGCCAGTAGTACGAGGAAGGGCTACGAGCAGTACTTC. Translating gives CASSTRKGYEQYF.

V and J are TRBV18 and TRBJ1-1; TRBD1 matches 12 bases. With V trimmed by 3 bases and J by 6 bases, 8 bases remained unmatched. Germline loops: CDR1 KGHSH, CDR2 LQKENI. The CDR3 is 16 amino acids. This CDR3 reads CASSPTLGQGAPEAFF. CDR3 nucleotides: TGTGCCAGCTCACCGACCCTGGGACAGGGGGCACCTGAAGCTTTCTTT.

Ten or more counts support this clonotype. An end of the junction differs from the germline gene, which may be a read error. The chain recombines TRBV20-1 with TRBJ2-3, with D perhaps TRBD2 (6 bases). Germline-derived CDR1 and CDR2 are DFQATT and SNEGSKA (reference sequence). This CDR3 is 14 amino acids long. CDR3 sequence: CSARVGGATDTQYF. In DNA form, the CDR3 reads TGTAGTGCTAGAGTGGGAGGAGCAACAGATACGCAGTATTTT.